This entry lists 21 T cell receptor beta chains sequenced from one sample in a study of shared clonotypes between healthy human individuals. Clones were sequenced by immunoSEQ multiplex PCR, and TCRdb holds only the in-frame ones, with some missing. The repertoire holds about 490,000 clones, with 79% as singletons. Sequenced material: PBMCs. These receptors all come from a middle-aged woman in good health. Some clones in this sample may be carry-over from other donors' samples.

The chain has TRBV6-1 and TRBJ2-7; D perhaps matches TRBD2 (6 bases). This CDR3 has 16 residues. Germline V gives CDR1 MNHNS, CDR2 SASEGT. Trimming stripped 3 bases from V and 3 bases from J, with 18 bases between. CDR3 in amino acids: CASSEYAGSLGYEQYF. The CDR3 nucleotides are TGTGCCAGCAGTGAGTACGCCGGGAGCTTGGGCTACGAGCAGTACTTC.

The count of this clone is one. The genes are TRBV10-3 and TRBJ2-5, with TRBD2 identical over 10 bases. The trim removed 4 bases at V and 2 bases at J, leaving 10 bases unmatched. CDR3 length: 17 residues. The V gene's germline CDR1 is ENHRY and CDR2 SYGVKD. The CDR3 nucleotides read TGTGCCATCAGTGCTGGTAGCGGGAGGCGCCAGCAAGAGACCCAGTACTTC. This encodes CAISAGSGRRQQETQYF.

The J gene is TRBJ1-1, the V gene TRBV28, with 7 bases fitting TRBD1. This CDR3 contains 15 residues. The germline CDR1 and CDR2 sequences are MDHEN and SYDVKM. Germline trimming cut 7 bases from V and 8 bases from J; bases unmatched to any gene: 16. The CDR3 sequence: CASNLGGKGAQEAFF. In nucleotides, the CDR3 is TGTGCCAGCAACCTAGGCGGGAAGGGGGCCCAAGAAGCTTTCTTT.

Remarks on this clone: A much larger clone is a single base away; this may be a read error. V and J are TRBV5-4 and TRBJ2-2, with D tentatively TRBD2 (5 bases). This CDR3 contains 15 residues. CDR1 is SGHNT, CDR2 YYREEE, per germline (reference sequence). The CDR3 sequence is CASSLGLPNTGKLFF. CDR3 in DNA: TGTGCCAGCAGCTTGGGCCTTCCGAACACCGGGAAGCTGTTTTTT. The full variable domain, its missing parts supplied by reference TRBV5-4 and TRBJ2-2, is ETGVTQSPTHLIKTRGQQVTLRCSSQSGHNTVSWYQQALGQGPQFIFQYYREEENGRGNFPPRFSGLQFPNYSSELNVNALELDDSALYLCASSLGLPNTGKLFFGEGSRLTVL.

The V gene is TRBV5-1, the J gene TRBJ2-1; 8 bases fit TRBD2. This CDR3 has 16 amino acids. Germline values: CDR1 SGHRS, CDR2 YFSETQ. Losses at the gene ends were 0 bases for V and 4 bases for J; bases not matched to a gene: 6. The CDR3 DNA is TGCGCCAGCAGCTTGGTTCCGGGAGGGGAATACAATGAGCAGTTCTTC. Residues: CASSLVPGGEYNEQFF.

This clone was observed a single time. This chain joins TRBV2 and TRBJ1-5; D remains ambiguous. With 1 base removed from V and 3 bases from J, the gap between germline ends came to 10 bases. Germline CDR1 and CDR2: SNHLY and FYNNEI. CDR3 length equals 15 residues. CDR3: CASSEEGGSNQPQHF. CDR3 in DNA: TGTGCCAGCAGTGAAGAGGGCGGATCCAATCAGCCCCAGCATTTT.

This sequence joins TRBV5-1 and TRBJ1-2; D not certain. The CDR3 is 13 residues long. The V end lost 0 bases, the J end lost 6 bases, and 9 bases lay between the germline ends. The V gene's germline CDR1 is SGHRS and CDR2 YFSETQ. CDR3: CASSLATEDGYTF. The DNA for the CDR3 is TGCGCCAGCAGCTTGGCCACGGAGGATGGCTACACCTTC.

This chain uses TRBV5-1 with TRBJ1-1, with 7 positions matching TRBD1. The CDR3 is 14 residues long. The J segment lost 1 base and the V segment lost 3 bases, leaving 3 bases of the junction unmatched. Germline-derived CDR1 and CDR2 are SGHRS and YFSETQ. Here the CDR3 DNA reads TGCGCCAGCAGCTGGGACAGCGCGAACACTGAAGCTTTCTTT. Translating it yields CASSWDSANTEAFF.

The rearrangement uses TRBV7-2 and TRBJ2-4; TRBD2 might be the D (5 bases). The germline V gene encodes CDR1 SGHTA and CDR2 FQGNSA. The V gene lost 6 bases and the J gene lost 0 bases, with 9 bases spanning the gap. The CDR3 is 14 amino acids. CDR3 region: CASSSGLAKNIQYF. CDR3 sequence (DNA): TGTGCCAGCAGTTCTGGACTAGCCAAAAACATTCAGTACTTC.

This clone has only one observation. J is TRBJ2-5 and V is TRBV5-1; 10 bases line up with TRBD2. Germline lookup yields CDR1 SGHRS and CDR2 YFSETQ. J gave up 3 bases and V 4 bases, and 3 bases lay outside the gene matches. The CDR3 spans 14 residues. The CDR3 reads CASSRAGGEETQYF. For the CDR3, the DNA is TGCGCCAGCAGCAGAGCGGGAGGGGAAGAGACCCAGTACTTC. Together with reference TRBV5-1 and TRBJ2-5, the CDR3 gives the full variable domain: KAGVTQTPRYLIKTRGQQVTLSCSPISGHRSVSWYQQTPGQGLQFLFEYFSETQRNKGNFPGRFSGRQFSNSRSEMNVSTLELGDSALYLCASSRAGGEETQYFGPGTRLLVL.

The chain has TRBV30 and TRBJ2-5; no clear D gene. Trimming shortened V by 0 bases and J by 1 base, and 6 bases separated the two germline ends. CDR3 size: 13 residues. Germline V CDR1 and CDR2: GTSNPN, SVGIG (reference sequence). DNA for the CDR3: TGTGCCTGGAGTGTCCCACCCCAAGAGACCCAGTACTTC. Amino acids: CAWSVPPQETQYF. The entire variable domain, with the rest obtained from reference TRBV30 and TRBJ2-5, is as follows: SQTIHQWPATLVQPVGSPLSLECTVEGTSNPNLYWYRQAAGRGLQLLFYSVGIGQISSEVPQNLSASRPQDRQFILSSKKLLLSDSGFYLCAWSVPPQETQYFGPGTRLLVL.

This chain uses TRBV6-1 with TRBJ2-3; a possible D gene is TRBD1 (6 bases). Germline V gene sequence: CDR1 MNHNS, CDR2 SASEGT. With 6 bases removed from V and 4 bases from J, the gap between germline ends came to 17 bases. This CDR3 is 15 amino acids long. The CDR3 bases are TGTGCCAGCAGCCCTACAGGGTTTGGGGCAGATACGCAGTATTTT. Translation: CASSPTGFGADTQYF.

The gene calls are TRBV2 and TRBJ2-7, with a tentative D call TRBD1 (5 bases). This CDR3 region has 14 residues. Per the germline V gene, CDR1 is SNHLY and CDR2 is FYNNEI. V gave up 5 bases and J gave up 5 bases, with 16 bases separating them. Here the CDR3 DNA reads TGTGCCAGCAGTACAAAGGGGTACTCAGACGAGCAGTACTTC. Its protein product is CASSTKGYSDEQYF.

This clone showed up just a few times. Written as DNA, the CDR3 is TGTGCCAGCAGCTTAGTCTCAGGGAGCAATCAGCCCCAGCATTTT. Amino acid sequence: CASSLVSGSNQPQHF. This chain connects TRBV7-2 to TRBJ1-5, with a tentative D call TRBD1 (5 bases). Deletions cut 1 base from V and 1 base from J, with 8 bases between. From germline, CDR1 is SGHTA and CDR2 FQGNSA. The CDR3 is made up of 15 amino acids.

The chain links TRBV28 to TRBJ2-7; D possibly uses TRBD1 or TRBD2 (5 bases each). CDR1 MDHEN and CDR2 SYDVKM come from the germline V gene. CDR3 length: 13 amino acids. The V gene lost 2 bases and the J gene lost 2 bases, with 7 bases spanning the gap. The CDR3 region is CASSLPGPYEQYF. The CDR3 DNA is TGTGCCAGCAGTTTACCGGGACCCTACGAGCAGTACTTC.

The chain couples TRBV2 to TRBJ2-7; TRBD2 aligns across 10 bases. The ends lost 5 bases at V and 5 bases at J; junction bases unmatched: 6. Germline CDR1 SNHLY, CDR2 FYNNEI. The CDR3 consists of 14 residues. The chain's CDR3 is CASSPESGRDEQYF. CDR3 sequence (DNA): TGTGCCAGCAGTCCTGAGAGCGGGAGGGACGAGCAGTACTTC.

This clone was observed a few times. The gene calls are TRBV28 and TRBJ2-1; TRBD2 matches 8 bases. J lost 5 bases, V lost 9 bases, and 12 bases had no gene match. Germline V lookup: CDR1 MDHEN, CDR2 SYDVKM. CDR3 length: 15 amino acids. In DNA form, the CDR3 reads TGTGCCAGGTGTCGGCGGGAGGTTTACGACAATGAGCAGTTCTTC. Translation: CARCRREVYDNEQFF.

The chain recombines TRBV5-5 with TRBJ2-7; 7 bases line up with TRBD2. J gave up 2 bases and V 3 bases, and 8 bases lay outside the gene matches. The CDR3 is 15 residues long. CDR1 and CDR2 (germline): SGHKS, YYEKEE (reference sequence). CDR3 amino acids: CASSWERDGAYEQYF. The CDR3 bases are TGTGCCAGCAGCTGGGAGCGGGACGGGGCCTACGAGCAGTACTTC.

The rearrangement links TRBV9 to TRBJ2-3; 12 bases agree with TRBD2. The CDR3 runs to 17 residues. V shed 0 bases and J 4 bases; nucleotides not matched to a gene: 6. Germline lookup yields CDR1 SGDLS and CDR2 YYNGEE. The CDR3 DNA follows: TGTGCCAGCAGCGTAGTGGGACTAGCGGGTCCGGCAGATACGCAGTATTTT. This encodes CASSVVGLAGPADTQYF.

V gene TRBV10-1 combines with J gene TRBJ1-5, with a possible D match to TRBD1 (5 bases). Trimming stripped 7 bases from V and 2 bases from J, with 21 bases between. Per the germline V gene, CDR1 is WNHNN and CDR2 is SYGVQD (reference sequence). The CDR3 consists of 17 residues. The CDR3 DNA is TGCGCCAGCAATTCGCCCCCGGGGAAAGGGGGCAATCAGCCCCAGCATTTT. Amino acid sequence: CASNSPPGKGGNQPQHF.

The rearrangement uses TRBV28 and TRBJ1-1; 8 bases are shared with TRBD1. CDR1 MDHEN and CDR2 SYDVKM come from the germline V gene. The V and J ends lost 6 bases and 5 bases, in that order; junction bases with no gene match: 2. This CDR3 contains 12 residues. The chain's CDR3 is CASRTGVTEAFF. The CDR3 nucleotides read TGTGCCAGCAGGACAGGGGTGACTGAAGCTTTCTTT.